This T cell receptor (beta chain) was captured by sequencing in a study of synovial regulatory T cells in juvenile arthritis. Study-wide results and caveats: Across patients, iaTreg TCR repertoires were mostly private, partly shared with synovial Teff and blood CPL. Compared with other blood Treg cells, inflammation-associated Treg cells had reduced TCR diversity.

Sequencing used immunoSEQ multiplex PCR; TCRdb keeps in-frame clones, though not all of them. This sample's clone table lists some 10,000 clones. The CDR3 has 16 amino acids. No nucleotide data were recorded. Germline V gene data show CDR1 as MDHEN and CDR2 as SYDVKM. Worth noting for this clone: Its antigen is undetermined.

The sequencing sample was made of Treg cells from blood. Subset noted: remaining (HLA-DR-negative) circulating blood Treg cells. The sequence was obtained from a donor younger than 30 with juvenile idiopathic arthritis. This chain connects TRBV28 to TRBJ1-1. CDR3: CASSSHVKGSGTEAFF.